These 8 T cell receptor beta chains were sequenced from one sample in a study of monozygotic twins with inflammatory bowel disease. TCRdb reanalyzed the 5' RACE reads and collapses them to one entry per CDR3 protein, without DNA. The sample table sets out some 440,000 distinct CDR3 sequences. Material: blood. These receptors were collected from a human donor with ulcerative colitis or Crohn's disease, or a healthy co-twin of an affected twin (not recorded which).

The CDR3 sequence: CASSLAGGGRQPQHF. The chain links TRBV7-2 to TRBJ1-5; TCRdb designates TRBD1, a call that cannot be tested without DNA. The CDR3 totals 15 residues. Germline assignment: CDR1 SGHTA and CDR2 FQGNSA.

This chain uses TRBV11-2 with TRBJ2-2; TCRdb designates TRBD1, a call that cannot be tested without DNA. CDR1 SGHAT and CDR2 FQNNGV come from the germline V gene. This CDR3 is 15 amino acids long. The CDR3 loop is CASSFQRGGTGELFF.

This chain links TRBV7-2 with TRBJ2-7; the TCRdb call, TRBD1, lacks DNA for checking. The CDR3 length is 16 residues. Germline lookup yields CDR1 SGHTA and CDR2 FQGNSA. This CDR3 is CASSSPAEANSYEQYF.

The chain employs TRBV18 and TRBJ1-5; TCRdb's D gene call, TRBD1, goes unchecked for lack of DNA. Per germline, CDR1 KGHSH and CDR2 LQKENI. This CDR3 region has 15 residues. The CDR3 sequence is CASSPVGAGNQPQHF.

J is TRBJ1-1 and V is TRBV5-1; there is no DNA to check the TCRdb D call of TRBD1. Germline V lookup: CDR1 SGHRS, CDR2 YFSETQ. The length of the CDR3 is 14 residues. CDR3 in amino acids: CASSWTGVNTEAFF.

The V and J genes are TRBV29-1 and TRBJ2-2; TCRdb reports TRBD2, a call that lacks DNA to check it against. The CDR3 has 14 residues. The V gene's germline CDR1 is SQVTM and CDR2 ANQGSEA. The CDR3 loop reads CSAGTSGYTGELFF.

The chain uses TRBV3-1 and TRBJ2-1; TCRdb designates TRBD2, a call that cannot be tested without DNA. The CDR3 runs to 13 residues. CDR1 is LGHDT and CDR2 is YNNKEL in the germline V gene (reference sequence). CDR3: CASRLAGVSEQFF.

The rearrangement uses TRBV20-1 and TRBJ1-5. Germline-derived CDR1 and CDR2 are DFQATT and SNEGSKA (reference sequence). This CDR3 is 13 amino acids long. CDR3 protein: CSASISFNQPQHF.